Detailed here is one T cell receptor (beta chain). Its matching antigen is unknown. The data derive from a study of OX40 agonist ivuxolimab in advanced cancers. About the research overall: Patients achieving partial responses numbered three: one hepatocellular carcinoma case and two cutaneous melanoma cases.

Germline CDR1 and CDR2: SGHRS and YFSETQ. V lost 5 bases to trimming and J lost 0 bases, with 11 bases between them. The CDR3 covers 15 residues. Libraries were prepared by immunoSEQ multiplex PCR; TCRdb keeps only in-frame clonotypes and omits some of them. The data hold about 140,000 clones, with just over 90% observed a single time. Study conclusions and caveats: Among the lowest peripheral clonal expansion occurred in 0.1-3.0 mg/kg partial responders. Doses of 0.1 to 3.0 mg/kg were accompanied by clonal expansion of CD4+ and CD8+ blood T cells by week 6.

This sequence originates from an adult with an advanced solid tumor such as melanoma, head and neck, liver or kidney cancer. The chain carries TRBV5-1 and TRBJ1-4; no firm D call. Material: CD4+ or CD8+ T cells sorted from blood, obtained in a trial of the OX40 agonist ivuxolimab. CDR3 sequence reads: CASRSRSATNEKLFF. The CDR3, as DNA: TGCGCCAGCAGGTCGAGGTCAGCAACTAATGAAAAACTGTTTTTT. Looking up the rest from reference TRBV5-1 and TRBJ1-4 gives the full variable domain: KAGVTQTPRYLIKTRGQQVTLSCSPISGHRSVSWYQQTPGQGLQFLFEYFSETQRNKGNFPGRFSGRQFSNSRSEMNVSTLELGDSALYLCASRSRSATNEKLFFGSGTQLSVL.